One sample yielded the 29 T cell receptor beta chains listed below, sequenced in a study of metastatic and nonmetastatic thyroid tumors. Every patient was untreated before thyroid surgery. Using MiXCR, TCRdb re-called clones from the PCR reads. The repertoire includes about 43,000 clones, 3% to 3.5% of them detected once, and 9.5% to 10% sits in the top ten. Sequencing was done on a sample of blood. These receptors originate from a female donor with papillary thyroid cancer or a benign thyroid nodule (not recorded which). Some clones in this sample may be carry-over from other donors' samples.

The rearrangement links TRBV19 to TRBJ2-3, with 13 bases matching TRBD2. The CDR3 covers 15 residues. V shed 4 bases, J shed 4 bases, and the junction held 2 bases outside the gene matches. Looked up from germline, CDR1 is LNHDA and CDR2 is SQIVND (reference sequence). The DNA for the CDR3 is TGTGCCAGTAGTAAACTAGCGGGAGGGCCAGATACGCAGTATTTT. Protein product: CASSKLAGGPDTQYF.

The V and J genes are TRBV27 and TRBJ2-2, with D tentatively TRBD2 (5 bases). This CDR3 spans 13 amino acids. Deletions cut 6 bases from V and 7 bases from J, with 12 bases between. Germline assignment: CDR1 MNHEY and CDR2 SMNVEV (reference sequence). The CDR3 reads CASSREIGGELFF. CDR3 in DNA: TGTGCCAGCAGCCGGGAAATCGGCGGGGAGCTGTTTTTT.

The CDR3 DNA is TGCGCCAGCAGCTTGGGTGCAGGGGGCACCGGGGAGCTGTTTTTT. This sequence encodes CASSLGAGGTGELFF. The gene calls are TRBV5-1 and TRBJ2-2; 7 nucleotides agree with TRBD1. V was clipped by 0 bases and J by 4 bases; unmatched bases: 3. The length of the CDR3 is 15 residues. Germline V CDR1 and CDR2: SGHRS, YFSETQ.

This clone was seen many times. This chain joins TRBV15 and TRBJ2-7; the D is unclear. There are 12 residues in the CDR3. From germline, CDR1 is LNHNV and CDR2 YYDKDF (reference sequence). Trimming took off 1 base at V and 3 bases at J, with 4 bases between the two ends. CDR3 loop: CATSRGRYEQYF. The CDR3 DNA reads TGTGCCACCAGCAGAGGCCGCTACGAGCAGTACTTC.

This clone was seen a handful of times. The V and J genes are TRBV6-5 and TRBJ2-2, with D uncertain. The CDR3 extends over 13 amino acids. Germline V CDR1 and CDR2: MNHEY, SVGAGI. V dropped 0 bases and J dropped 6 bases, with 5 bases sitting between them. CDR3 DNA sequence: TGTGCCAGCAGTTACTCAAAAGCCGGGGAGCTGTTTTTT. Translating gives CASSYSKAGELFF.

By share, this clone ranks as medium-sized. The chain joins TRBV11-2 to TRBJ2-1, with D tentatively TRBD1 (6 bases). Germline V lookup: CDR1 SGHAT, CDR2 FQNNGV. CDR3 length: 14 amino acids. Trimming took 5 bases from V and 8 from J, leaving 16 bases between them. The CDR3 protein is CASSPSWGLDEQFF. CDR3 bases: TGTGCCAGCAGCCCGAGTTGGGGGCTCGATGAGCAGTTCTTC.

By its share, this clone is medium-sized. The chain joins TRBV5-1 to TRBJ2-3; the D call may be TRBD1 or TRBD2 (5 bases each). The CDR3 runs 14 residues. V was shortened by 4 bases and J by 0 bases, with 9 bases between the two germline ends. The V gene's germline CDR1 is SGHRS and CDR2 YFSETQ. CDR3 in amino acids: CASSRDQSTDTQYF. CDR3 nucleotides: TGCGCCAGCAGCCGGGACCAAAGCACAGATACGCAGTATTTT.

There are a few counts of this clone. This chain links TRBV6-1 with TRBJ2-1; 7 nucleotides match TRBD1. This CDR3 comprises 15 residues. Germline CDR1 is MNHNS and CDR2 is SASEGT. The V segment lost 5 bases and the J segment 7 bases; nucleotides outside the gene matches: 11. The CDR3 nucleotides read TGTGCCAGCAGTAAACTAGGGAAGGGGGCGAATGAGCAGTTCTTC. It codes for CASSKLGKGANEQFF.

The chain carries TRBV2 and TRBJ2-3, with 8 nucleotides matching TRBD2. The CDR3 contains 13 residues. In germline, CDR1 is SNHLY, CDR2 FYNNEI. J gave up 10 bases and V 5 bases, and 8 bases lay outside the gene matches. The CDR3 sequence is CASSISSGAAQYF. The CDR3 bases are TGTGCCAGCAGTATTAGTAGCGGGGCCGCGCAGTATTTT.

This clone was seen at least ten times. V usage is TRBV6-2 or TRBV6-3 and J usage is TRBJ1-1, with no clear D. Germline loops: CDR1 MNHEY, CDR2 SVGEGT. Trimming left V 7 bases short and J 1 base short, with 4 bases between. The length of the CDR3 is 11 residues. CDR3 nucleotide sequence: TGTGCCAGCACAACGAACACTGAAGCTTTCTTT. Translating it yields CASTTNTEAFF.

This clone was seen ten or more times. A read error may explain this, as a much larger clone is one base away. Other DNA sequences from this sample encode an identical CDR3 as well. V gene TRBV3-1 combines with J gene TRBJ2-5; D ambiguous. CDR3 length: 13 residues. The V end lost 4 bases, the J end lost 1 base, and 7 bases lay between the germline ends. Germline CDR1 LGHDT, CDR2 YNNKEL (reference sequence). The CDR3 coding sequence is TGTGCCAGCAGCCGGCACGGCCAAGAGACCCAGTACTTC. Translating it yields CASSRHGQETQYF.

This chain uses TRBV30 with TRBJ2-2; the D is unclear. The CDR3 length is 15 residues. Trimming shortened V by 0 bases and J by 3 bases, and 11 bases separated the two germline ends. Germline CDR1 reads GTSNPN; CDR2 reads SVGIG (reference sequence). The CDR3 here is CAWSVAGRDTGELFF. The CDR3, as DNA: TGTGCCTGGAGTGTCGCAGGACGAGACACCGGGGAGCTGTTTTTT.

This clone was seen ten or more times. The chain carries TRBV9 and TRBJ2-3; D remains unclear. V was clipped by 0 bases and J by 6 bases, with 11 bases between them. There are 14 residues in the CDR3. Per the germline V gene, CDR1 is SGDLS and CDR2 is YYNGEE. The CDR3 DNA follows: TGTGCCAGCAGCGTAGGCTCGGGTTGGGATACGCAGTATTTT. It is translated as CASSVGSGWDTQYF.

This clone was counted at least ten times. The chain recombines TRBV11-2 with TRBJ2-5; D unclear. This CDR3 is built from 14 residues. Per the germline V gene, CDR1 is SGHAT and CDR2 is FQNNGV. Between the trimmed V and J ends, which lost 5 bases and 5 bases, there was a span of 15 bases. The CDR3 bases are TGTGCCAGCAGCCCCAGCGCTGGGCGGGAGACCCAGTACTTC. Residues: CASSPSAGRETQYF.

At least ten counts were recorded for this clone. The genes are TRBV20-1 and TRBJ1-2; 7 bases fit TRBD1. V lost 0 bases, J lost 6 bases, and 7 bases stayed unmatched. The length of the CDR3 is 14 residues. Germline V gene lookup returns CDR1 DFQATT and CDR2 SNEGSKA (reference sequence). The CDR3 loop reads CSAREEGRGNGYTF. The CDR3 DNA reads TGCAGTGCTAGAGAAGAGGGCAGGGGGAATGGCTACACCTTC.

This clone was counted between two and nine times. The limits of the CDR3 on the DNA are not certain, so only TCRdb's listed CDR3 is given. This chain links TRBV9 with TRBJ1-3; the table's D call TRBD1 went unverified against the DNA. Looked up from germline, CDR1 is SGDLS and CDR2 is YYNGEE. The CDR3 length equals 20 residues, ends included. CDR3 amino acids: CASREGEQYFGPDRRNTIYF.

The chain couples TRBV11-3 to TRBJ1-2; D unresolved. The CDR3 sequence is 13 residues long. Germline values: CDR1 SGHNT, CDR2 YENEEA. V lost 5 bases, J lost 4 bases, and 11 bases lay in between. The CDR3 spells CASSKAGFYGYTF. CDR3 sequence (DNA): TGTGCCAGCAGCAAAGCTGGTTTCTATGGCTACACCTTC. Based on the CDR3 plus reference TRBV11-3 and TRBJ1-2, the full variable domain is EAGVVQSPRYKIIEKKQPVAFWCNPISGHNTLYWYLQNLGQGPELLIRYENEEAVDDSQLPKDRFSAERLKGVDSTLKIQPAELGDSAVYLCASSKAGFYGYTFGSGTRLTVV.

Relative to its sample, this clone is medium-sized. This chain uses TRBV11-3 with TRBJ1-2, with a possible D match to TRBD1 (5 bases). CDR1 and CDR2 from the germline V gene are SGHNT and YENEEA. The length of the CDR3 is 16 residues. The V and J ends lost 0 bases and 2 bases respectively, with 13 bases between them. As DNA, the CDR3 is TGTGCCAGCAGCTTAGAGGGGCGCCGGGGGAACTATGGCTACACCTTC. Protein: CASSLEGRRGNYGYTF.

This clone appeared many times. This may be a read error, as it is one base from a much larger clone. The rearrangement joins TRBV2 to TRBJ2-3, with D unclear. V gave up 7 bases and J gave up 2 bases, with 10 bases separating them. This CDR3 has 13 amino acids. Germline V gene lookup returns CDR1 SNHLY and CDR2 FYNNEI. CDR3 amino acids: CASNSTHTDTQYF. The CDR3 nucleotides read TGTGCCAGCAATAGCACTCACACAGATACGCAGTATTTT.

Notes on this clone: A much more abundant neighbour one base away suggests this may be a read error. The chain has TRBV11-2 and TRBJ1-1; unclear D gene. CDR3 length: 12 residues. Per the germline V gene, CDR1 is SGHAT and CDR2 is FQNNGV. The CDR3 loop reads CASSLGYTEALF. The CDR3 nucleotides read TGTGCCAGCAGCTTGGGGTACACTGAAGCTCTCTTT.

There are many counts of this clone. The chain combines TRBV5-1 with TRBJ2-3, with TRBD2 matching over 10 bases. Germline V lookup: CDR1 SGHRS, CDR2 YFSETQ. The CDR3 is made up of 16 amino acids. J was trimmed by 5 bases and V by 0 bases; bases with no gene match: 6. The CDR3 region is CASSLGLAGAGDTQYF. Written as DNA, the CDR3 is TGCGCCAGCAGCTTGGGCCTAGCGGGAGCCGGAGATACGCAGTATTTT.

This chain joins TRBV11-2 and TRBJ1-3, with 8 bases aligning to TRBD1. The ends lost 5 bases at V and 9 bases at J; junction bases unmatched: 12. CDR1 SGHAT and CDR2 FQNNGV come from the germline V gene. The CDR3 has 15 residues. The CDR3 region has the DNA TGTGCCAGCAGCCCACGGGGGACAGGCCGAAGCACCATATATTTT. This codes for CASSPRGTGRSTIYF.

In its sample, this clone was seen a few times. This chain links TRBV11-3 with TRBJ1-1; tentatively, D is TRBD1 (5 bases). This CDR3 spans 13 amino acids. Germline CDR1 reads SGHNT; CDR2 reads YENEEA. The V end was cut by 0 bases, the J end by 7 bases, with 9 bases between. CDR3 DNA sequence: TGTGCCAGCAGCTTAGACAGGGAGAGTGAAGCTTTCTTT. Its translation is CASSLDRESEAFF.

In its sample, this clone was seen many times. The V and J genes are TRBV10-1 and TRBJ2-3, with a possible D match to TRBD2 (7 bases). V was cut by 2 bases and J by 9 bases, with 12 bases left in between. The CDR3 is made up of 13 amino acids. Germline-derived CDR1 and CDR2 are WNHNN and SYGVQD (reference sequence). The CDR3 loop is CASSELRGGTQYF. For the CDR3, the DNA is TGCGCCAGCAGTGAGCTGAGGGGGGGCACGCAGTATTTT.

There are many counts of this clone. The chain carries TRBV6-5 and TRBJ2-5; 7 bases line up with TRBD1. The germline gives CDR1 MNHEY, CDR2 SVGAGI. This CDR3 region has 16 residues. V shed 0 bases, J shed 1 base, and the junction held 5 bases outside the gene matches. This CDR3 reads CASSYSFGTVQETQYF. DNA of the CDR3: TGTGCCAGCAGTTACTCGTTTGGGACAGTCCAAGAGACCCAGTACTTC.

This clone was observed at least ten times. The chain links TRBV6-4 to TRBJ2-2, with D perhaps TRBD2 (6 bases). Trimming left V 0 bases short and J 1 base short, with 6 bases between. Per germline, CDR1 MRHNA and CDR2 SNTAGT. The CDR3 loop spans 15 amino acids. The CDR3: CASSDSSGNTGELFF. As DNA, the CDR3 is TGTGCCAGCAGTGACTCTAGCGGGAACACCGGGGAGCTGTTTTTT.

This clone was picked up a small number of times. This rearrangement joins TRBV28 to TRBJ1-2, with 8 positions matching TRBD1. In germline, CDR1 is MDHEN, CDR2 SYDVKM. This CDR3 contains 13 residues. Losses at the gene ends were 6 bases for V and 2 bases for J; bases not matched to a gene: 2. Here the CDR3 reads CASRGQVNYGYTF. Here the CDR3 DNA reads TGTGCCAGCAGGGGACAGGTGAACTATGGCTACACCTTC.

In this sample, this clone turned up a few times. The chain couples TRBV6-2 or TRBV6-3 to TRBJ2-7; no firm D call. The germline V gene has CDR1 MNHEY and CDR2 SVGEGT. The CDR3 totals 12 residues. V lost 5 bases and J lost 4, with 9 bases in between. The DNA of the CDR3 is TGTGCCAGCAGTGTGGAAGGGTACGAGCAGTACTTC. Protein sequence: CASSVEGYEQYF.

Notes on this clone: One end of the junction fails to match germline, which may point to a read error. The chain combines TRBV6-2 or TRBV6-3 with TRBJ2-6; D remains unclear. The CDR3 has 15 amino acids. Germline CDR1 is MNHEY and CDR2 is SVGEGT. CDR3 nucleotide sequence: TGTGCCAGCAGTTATCTGTTCTCTGTGGCCAACGTCCTGACTTTC. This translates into CASSYLFSVANVLTF.